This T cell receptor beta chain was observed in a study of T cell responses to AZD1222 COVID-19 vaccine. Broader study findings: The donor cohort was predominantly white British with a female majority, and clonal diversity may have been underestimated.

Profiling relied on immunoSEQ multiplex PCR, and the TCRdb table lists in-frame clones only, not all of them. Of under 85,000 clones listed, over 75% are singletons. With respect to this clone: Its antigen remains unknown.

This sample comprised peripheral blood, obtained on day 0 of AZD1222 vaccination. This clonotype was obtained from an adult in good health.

In DNA form, the CDR3 reads TGTGCCAGCAGTTTTCTGGACAGGCCCGCAGGTGGCTACACCTTC. Translation gives CASSFLDRPAGGYTF. V gene TRBV28 combines with J gene TRBJ1-2; 7 nucleotides line up with TRBD1. The V gene's germline CDR1 is MDHEN and CDR2 SYDVKM. V shed 3 bases, J shed 7 bases, and the junction held 11 bases outside the gene matches. The CDR3 runs to 15 residues.